This record looks at one TCR beta chain sequence and its context. This sample stems from a study of blood T cell repertoires in COVID-19. Only in-frame clones appear in the TCRdb table, and some are missing; sequencing was by immunoSEQ multiplex PCR. The repertoire consists of under 300,000 clones, with 70% to 90% occurring once and the leading ten covering more than 4%. The sample taken for sequencing was peripheral blood. The clonotype was recovered from a man between 50 and 59 years old with acute or convalescent COVID-19.

The CDR3 loop reads CASSSGGGAGDTQYF. The CDR3 nucleotides read TGTGCCAGCAGCTCAGGCGGGGGGGCTGGAGATACGCAGTATTTT. The V and J genes are TRBV5-8 and TRBJ2-3, with 9 bases identical to TRBD2. Trimming took 3 bases from V and 5 from J; bases not matched to a gene: 7. The CDR3 is made up of 15 amino acids. CDR1 is SGHTS, CDR2 YDEGEE, per germline.